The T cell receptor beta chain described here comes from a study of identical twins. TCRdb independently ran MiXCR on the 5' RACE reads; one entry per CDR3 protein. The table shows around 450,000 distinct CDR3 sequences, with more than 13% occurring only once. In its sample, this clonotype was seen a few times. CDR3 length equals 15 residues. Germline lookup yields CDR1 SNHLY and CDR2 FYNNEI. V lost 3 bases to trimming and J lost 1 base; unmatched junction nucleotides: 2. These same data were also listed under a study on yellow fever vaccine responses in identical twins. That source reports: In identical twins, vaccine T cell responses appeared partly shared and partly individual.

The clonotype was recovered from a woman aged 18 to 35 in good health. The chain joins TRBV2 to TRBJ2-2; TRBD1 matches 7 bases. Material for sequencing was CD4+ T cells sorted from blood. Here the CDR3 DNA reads TGTGCCAGCAGTGAGCGGACAGGGAACACCGGGGAGCTGTTTTTT. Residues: CASSERTGNTGELFF. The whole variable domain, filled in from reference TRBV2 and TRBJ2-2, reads EPEVTQTPSHQVTQMGQEVILRCVPISNHLYFYWYRQILGQKVEFLVSFYNNEISEKSEIFDDQFSVERPDGSNFTLKIRSTKLEDSAMYFCASSERTGNTGELFFGEGSRLTVL.